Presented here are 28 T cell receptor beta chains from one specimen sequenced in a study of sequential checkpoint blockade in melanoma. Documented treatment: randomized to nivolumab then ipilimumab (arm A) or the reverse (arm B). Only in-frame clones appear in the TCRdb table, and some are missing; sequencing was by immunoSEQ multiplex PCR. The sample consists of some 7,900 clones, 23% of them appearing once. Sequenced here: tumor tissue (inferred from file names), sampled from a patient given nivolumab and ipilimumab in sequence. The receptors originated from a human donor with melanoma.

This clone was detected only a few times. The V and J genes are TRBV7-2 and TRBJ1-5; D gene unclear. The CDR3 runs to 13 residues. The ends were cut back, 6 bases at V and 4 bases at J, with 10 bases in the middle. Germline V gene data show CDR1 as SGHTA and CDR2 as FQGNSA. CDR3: CASRSYGNQPQHF. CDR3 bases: TGTGCCAGCAGGTCGTATGGGAATCAGCCCCAGCATTTT. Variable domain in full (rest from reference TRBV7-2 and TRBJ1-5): GAGVSQSPSNKVTEKGKDVELRCDPISGHTALYWYRQSLGQGLEFLIYFQGNSAPDKSGLPSDRFSAERTGGSVSTLTIQRTQQEDSAVYLCASRSYGNQPQHFGDGTRLSIL.

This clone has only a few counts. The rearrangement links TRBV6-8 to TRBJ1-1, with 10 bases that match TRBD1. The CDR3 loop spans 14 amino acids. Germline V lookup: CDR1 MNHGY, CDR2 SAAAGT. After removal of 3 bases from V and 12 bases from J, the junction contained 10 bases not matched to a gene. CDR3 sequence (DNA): TGTGCCAGCAGTTATGCGGGACAGGGGCGATCGCCTTTCTTT. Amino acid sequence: CASSYAGQGRSPFF.

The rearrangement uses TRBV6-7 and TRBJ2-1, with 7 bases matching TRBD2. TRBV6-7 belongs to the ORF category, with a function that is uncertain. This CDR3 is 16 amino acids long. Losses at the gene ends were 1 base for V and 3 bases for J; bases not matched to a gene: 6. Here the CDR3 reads CASSYWWPSGYNEQFF. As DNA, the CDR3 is TGTGCCAGCAGTTACTGGTGGCCTAGCGGCTACAATGAGCAGTTCTTC.

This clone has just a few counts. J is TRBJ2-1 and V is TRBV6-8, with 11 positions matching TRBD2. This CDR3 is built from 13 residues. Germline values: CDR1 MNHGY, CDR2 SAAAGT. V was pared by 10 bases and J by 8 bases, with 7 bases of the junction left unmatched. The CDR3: CATLLAGDHEQFF. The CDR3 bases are TGTGCCACCTTACTAGCGGGAGACCATGAGCAGTTCTTC.

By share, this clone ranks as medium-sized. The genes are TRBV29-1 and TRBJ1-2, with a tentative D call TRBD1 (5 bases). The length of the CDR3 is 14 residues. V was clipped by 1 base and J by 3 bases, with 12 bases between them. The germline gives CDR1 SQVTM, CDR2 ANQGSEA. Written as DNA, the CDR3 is TGCAGCGTTGAAGGGTTGGGGGACCACTATGGCTACACCTTC. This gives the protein CSVEGLGDHYGYTF. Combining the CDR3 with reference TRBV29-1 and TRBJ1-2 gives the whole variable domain SAVISQKPSRDICQRGTSLTIQCQVDSQVTMMFWYRQQPGQSLTLIATANQGSEATYESGFVIDKFPISRPNLTFSTLTVSNMSPEDSSIYLCSVEGLGDHYGYTFGSGTRLTVV.

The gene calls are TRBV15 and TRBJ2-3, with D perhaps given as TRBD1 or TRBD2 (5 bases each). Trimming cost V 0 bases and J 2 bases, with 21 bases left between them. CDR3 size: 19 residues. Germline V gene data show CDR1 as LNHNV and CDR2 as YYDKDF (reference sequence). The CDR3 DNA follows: TGTGCCACCAGCAGAGATCATGAGGGGCAGGGAGAGATCACAGATACGCAGTATTTT. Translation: CATSRDHEGQGEITDTQYF.

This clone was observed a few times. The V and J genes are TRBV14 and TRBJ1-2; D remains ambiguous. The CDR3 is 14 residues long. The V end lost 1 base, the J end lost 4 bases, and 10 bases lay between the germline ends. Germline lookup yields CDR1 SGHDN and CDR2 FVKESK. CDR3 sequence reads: CASSQGLTAYGYTF. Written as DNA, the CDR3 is TGTGCCAGCAGCCAAGGATTAACGGCCTATGGCTACACCTTC.

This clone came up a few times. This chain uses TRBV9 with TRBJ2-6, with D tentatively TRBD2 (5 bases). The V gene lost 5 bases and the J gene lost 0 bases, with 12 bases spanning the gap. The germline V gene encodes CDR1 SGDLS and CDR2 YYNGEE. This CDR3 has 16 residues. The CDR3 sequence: CASRPSGFSGANVLTF. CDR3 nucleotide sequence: TGTGCCAGCAGGCCGAGCGGCTTCTCTGGGGCCAACGTCCTGACTTTC.

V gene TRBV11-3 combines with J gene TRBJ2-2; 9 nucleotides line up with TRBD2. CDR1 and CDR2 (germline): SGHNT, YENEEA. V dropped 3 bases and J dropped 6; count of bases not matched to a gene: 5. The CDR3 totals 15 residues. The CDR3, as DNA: TGTGCCAGCAGCTTTGTAGCGGGAGTGGCCGGGGAGCTGTTTTTT. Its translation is CASSFVAGVAGELFF.

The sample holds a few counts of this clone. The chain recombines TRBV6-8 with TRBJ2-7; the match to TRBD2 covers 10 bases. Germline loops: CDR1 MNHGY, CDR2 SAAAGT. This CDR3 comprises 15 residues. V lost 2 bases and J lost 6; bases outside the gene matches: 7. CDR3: CASSYSPTSGPEQYV. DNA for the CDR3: TGTGCCAGCAGTTACAGCCCGACTAGCGGGCCCGAGCAGTACGTC.

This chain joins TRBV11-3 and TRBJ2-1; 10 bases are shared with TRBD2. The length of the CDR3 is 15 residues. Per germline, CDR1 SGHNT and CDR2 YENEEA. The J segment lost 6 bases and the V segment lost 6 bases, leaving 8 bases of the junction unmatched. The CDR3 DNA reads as TGTGCCAGCAGGGAGTTAGCGGGGGGATTCAATGAGCAGTTCTTC. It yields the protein CASRELAGGFNEQFF.

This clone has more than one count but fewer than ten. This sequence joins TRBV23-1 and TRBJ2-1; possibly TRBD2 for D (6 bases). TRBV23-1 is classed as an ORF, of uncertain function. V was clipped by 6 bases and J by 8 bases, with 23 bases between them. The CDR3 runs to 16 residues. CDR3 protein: CASSQDWVGRDYEQFF. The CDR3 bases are TGCGCCAGCAGCCAAGATTGGGTGGGGCGGGACTATGAGCAGTTCTTC.

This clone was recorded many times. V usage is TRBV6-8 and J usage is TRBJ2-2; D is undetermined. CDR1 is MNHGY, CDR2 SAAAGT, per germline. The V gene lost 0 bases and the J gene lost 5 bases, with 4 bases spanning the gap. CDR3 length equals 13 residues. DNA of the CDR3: TGTGCCAGCAGTTACTCTGAAACCGGGGAGCTGTTTTTT. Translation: CASSYSETGELFF.

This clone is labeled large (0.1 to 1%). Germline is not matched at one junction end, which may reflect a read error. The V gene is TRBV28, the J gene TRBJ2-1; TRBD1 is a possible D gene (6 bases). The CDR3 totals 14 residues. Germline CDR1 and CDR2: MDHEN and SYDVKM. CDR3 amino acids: CASSLSPGQPEGLF. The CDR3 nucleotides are TGTGCCAGCAGTTTATCCCCCGGACAGCCCGAGGGGCTCTTC.

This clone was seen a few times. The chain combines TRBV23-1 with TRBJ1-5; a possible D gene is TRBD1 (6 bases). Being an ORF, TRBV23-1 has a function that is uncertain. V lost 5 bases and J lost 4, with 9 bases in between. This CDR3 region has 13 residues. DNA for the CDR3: TGCGCCAGCAGTATTCAGGGGAATCAGCCCCAGCATTTT. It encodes CASSIQGNQPQHF.

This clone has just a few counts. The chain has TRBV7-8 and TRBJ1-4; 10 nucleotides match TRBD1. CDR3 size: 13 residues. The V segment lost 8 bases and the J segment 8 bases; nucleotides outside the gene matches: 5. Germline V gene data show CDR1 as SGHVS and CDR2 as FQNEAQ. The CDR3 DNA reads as TGTGCCAGCGGCCGGGACAGGGGAGAAAAACTGTTTTTT. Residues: CASGRDRGEKLFF.

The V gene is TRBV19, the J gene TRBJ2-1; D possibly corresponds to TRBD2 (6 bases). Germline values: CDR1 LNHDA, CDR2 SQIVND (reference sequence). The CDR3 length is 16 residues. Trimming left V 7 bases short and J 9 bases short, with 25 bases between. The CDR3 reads CASTKTGSGLTLEQFF. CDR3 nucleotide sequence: TGTGCCAGTACCAAGACCGGAAGCGGGTTAACGCTTGAGCAGTTCTTC. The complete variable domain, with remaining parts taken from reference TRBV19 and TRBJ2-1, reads DGGITQSPKYLFRKEGQNVTLSCEQNLNHDAMYWYRQDPGQGLRLIYYSQIVNDFQKGDIAEGYSVSREKKESFPLTVTSAQKNPTAFYLCASTKTGSGLTLEQFFGPGTRLTVL.

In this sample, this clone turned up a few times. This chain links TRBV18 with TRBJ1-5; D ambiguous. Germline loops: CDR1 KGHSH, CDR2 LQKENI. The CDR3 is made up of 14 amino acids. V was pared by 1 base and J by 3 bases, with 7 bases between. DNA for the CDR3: TGTGCCAGCTCACCACAGGGCAACAATCAGCCCCAGCATTTT. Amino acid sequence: CASSPQGNNQPQHF.

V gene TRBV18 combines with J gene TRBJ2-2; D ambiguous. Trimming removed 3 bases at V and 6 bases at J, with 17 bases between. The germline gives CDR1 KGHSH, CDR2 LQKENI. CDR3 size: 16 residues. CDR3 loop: CASSPLDLNGAGELFF. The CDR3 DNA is TGTGCCAGCTCACCCTTGGACCTAAATGGGGCCGGGGAGCTGTTTTTT.

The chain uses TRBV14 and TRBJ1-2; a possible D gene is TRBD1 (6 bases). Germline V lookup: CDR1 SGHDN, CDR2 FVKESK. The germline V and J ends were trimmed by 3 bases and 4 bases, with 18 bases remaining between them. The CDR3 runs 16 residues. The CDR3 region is CASSHQKDGRGYGYTF. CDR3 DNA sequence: TGTGCCAGCAGCCACCAGAAGGACGGCAGGGGCTATGGCTACACCTTC.

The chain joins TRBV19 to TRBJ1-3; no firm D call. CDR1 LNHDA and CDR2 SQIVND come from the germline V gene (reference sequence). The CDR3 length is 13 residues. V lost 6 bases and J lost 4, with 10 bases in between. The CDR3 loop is CASSDNLGNTIYF. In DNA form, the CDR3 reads TGTGCCAGTAGCGACAATCTCGGAAACACCATATATTTT.

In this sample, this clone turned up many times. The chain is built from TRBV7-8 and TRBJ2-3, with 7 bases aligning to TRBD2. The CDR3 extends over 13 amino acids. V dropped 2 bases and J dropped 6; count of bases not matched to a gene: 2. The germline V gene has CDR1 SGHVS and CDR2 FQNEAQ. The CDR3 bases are TGTGCCAGCAGCTTATCCGGGGGGGATACGCAGTATTTT. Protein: CASSLSGGDTQYF.

The CDR3 DNA reads as TGTGCCTGGACCGACCGGAGGGCGCACTCCTACAATGAGCAGTTCTTC. Translating it yields CAWTDRRAHSYNEQFF. The chain employs TRBV30 and TRBJ2-1; a weak D match, TRBD2 (6 bases). In germline, CDR1 is GTSNPN, CDR2 SVGIG (reference sequence). V was trimmed by 4 bases and J by 0 bases, leaving 16 bases between them. The CDR3 runs 16 residues.

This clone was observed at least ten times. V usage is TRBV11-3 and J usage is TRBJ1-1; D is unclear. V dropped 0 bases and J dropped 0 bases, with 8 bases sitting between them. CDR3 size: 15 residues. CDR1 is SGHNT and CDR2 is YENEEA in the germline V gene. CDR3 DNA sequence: TGTGCCAGCAGCTTAGATTCCCAGATGAACACTGAAGCTTTCTTT. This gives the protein CASSLDSQMNTEAFF.

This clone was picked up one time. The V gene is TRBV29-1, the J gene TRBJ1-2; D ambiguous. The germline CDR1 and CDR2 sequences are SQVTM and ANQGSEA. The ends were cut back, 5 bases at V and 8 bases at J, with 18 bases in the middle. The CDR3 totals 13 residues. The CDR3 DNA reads TGCAGCGTTACCGGCACGGAGGCGCGAGGCTACACCTTC. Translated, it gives CSVTGTEARGYTF.

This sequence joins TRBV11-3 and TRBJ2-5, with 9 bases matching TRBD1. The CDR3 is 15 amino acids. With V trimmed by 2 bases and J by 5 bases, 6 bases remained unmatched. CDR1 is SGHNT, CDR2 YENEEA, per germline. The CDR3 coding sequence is TGTGCCAGCAGCTTATTTGGGGACAGGGCGGAGACCCAGTACTTC. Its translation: CASSLFGDRAETQYF. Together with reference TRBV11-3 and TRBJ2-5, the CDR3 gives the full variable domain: EAGVVQSPRYKIIEKKQPVAFWCNPISGHNTLYWYLQNLGQGPELLIRYENEEAVDDSQLPKDRFSAERLKGVDSTLKIQPAELGDSAVYLCASSLFGDRAETQYFGPGTRLLVL.

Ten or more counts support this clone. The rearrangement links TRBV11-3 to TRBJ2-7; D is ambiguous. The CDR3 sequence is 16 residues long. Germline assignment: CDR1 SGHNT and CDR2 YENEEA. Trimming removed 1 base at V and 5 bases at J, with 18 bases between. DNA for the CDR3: TGTGCCAGCAGCTTAGTCGTCCCAGCGCCAGTTCACGAGCAGTACGTC. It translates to CASSLVVPAPVHEQYV.

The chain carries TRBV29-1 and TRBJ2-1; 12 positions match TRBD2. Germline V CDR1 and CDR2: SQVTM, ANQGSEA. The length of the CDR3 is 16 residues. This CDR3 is CAGGLAGGPSYNEQFF. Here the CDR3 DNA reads TGCGCCGGTGGGCTAGCGGGAGGGCCTTCCTACAATGAGCAGTTCTTC.